This T cell receptor (beta chain) was captured in a study of Ad26.COV2.S vaccination and SARS-CoV-2 variants (dated by TCRdb to 2020 to 2022). For the study in its entirety: Donors in the vaccine arm were drawn from COV1001, a phase I-IIa trial of Ad26.COV2.S in healthy adults that was multicentre, randomized, double-blind and placebo-controlled. Ad26.COV2.S was given intramuscularly at 5x10^10 or 1x10^11 viral particles, as a single shot or as two shots 56 days apart. TCRbeta repertoire sequencing served as the tool for gauging how specific and how broad the SARS-CoV-2-reactive T cell receptors were following Ad26.COV2.S vaccination. The TCR-sequenced set comprised around 30 samples: some 19 Ad26.COV2.S vaccine recipients, 5 placebo recipients and 8 SARS-CoV-2 convalescent individuals. Participants in the trial were split at random into five groups of five each, receiving low-dose or high-dose Ad26.COV2.S once or twice, or else placebo on both occasions. Investigators remained blinded to trial group allocation during experiments and outcome assessment.

This clone was counted a single time. Its antigen target is currently unknown. It has no much larger one-base neighbor in the sample; base qualities were not kept. This specimen's treatment or condition label, per the study, means: 15 to 20 received Ad26.COV2.S at low or high dose, single or two shots; roughly 5 received placebo; per-sample allocation not given. Repertoires of vaccine and placebo recipients were sequenced from samples collected on day 63 after the first injection. Between 29 July and 7 August 2020, Cohort 1b enrolled 25 adults aged 18-55 years at one site in Boston, USA. Ad26.COV2.S consisted of a replication-incompetent adenovirus type 26 vector by which a prefusion-stabilized SARS-CoV-2 spike protein from the original Wuhan strain was expressed. Its CDR3 holds 16 amino acids, cysteine through phenylalanine. The kept DNA is CDR3 alone, 48 bases in frame from the first base. Trimming takes 1 base off V and 4 bases off J; junction bases not matched to a gene: 7. The germline V gene sets CDR1 to SGHTA and CDR2 to FQGNSA.

Beyond this particular receptor, the publication reports: After vaccination, spike-specific CD8+ and CD4+ T cell responses were reported to show substantial breadth. Spike-specific TCR breadth was higher in Ad26.COV2.S recipients than in placebo recipients (P = 0.0014). Comparable non-spike TCR breadth was observed between vaccine and placebo recipients, consistent with only spike being contained in the vaccine. The study was not powered for comparison of responses between vaccine doses or regimens. It was noted by the authors that total T cell responses may have been underestimated by the TCR breadth and depth analyses.

TCRbeta CDR3 regions were sequenced with the immunoSEQ Assay. After extraction, genomic DNA underwent amplification by bias-controlled multiplex PCR, followed by high-throughput sequencing. In the paper's pipeline: To quantify the absolute abundance of every unique TCRbeta CDR3 region, sequences were collapsed and filtered. T cell fraction was estimated by normalizing TCRbeta template counts to usable DNA, with usable DNA measured through amplification of reference genes found in all nucleated cells. Repertoire TCRs were annotated as SARS-CoV-2-specific when V gene, CDR3 amino acid sequence and J gene were exactly matched to a known reactive TCR set. MIRA supplied the reference SARS-CoV-2 TCR set, which was filtered for enrichment in COVID-19-positive ImmuneCODE repertoires so that public or cross-reactive TCRs were removed. Drawing on the MIRA antigens, annotated TCRs were analysed further at the level of specific ORF or position within ORF. Breadth was defined as annotated unique rearrangements over total unique productive rearrangements; depth was the summed frequency of those rearrangements. Two-sided Wilcoxon rank-sum tests were used to compare TCR breadth between groups. TCRdb retrieved this table from immuneACCESS and kept in-frame rearrangements only. Not all clones are present; in checked studies, unresolved V genes account for under half, and no reason is known for the remainder. The D gene and trimming were derived from the DNA, and the V and J assignments and clone size from that table. The sample contains 300,000 to 400,000 clones, around four fifths of them found a single time. About 2.1% of the sample is taken by the ten largest.

This specimen consisted of peripheral blood, obtained in a trial of Ad26.COV2.S vaccine versus placebo. This sequence uses TRBV7-2 and TRBJ1-2; the junction holds 9 bases that match TRBD1. The receptor comes from a person aged 18-60 years who received the Ad26.COV2.S COVID-19 vaccine or a placebo. The CDR3 region has the sequence CASSLGGTGIPYGYTF. The bases read TGTGCCAGCAGCTTAGGTGGGACAGGGATTCCCTATGGCTACACCTTC. Extended through the reference TRBV7-2 and TRBJ1-2 proteins, this CDR3 yields the full variable domain: GAGVSQSPSNKVTEKGKDVELRCDPISGHTALYWYRQSLGQGLEFLIYFQGNSAPDKSGLPSDRFSAERTGGSVSTLTIQRTQQEDSAVYLCASSLGGTGIPYGYTFGSGTRLTVV.